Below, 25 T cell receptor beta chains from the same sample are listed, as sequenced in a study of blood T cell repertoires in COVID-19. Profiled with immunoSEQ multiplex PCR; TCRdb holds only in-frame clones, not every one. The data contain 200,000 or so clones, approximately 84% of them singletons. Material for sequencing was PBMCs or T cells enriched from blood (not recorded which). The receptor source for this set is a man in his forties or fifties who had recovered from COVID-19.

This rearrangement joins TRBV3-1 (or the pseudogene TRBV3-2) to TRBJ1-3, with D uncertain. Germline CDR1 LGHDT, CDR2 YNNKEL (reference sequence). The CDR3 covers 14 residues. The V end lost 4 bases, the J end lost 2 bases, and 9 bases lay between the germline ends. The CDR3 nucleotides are TGTGCCAGCAGCCCTACAGCTGCTGGAAACACCATATATTTT. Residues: CASSPTAAGNTIYF.

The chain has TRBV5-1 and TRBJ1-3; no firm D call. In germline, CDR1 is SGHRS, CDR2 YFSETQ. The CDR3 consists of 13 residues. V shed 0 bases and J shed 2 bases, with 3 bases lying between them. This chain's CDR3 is CASSLAAGNTIYF. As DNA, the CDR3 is TGCGCCAGCAGCTTGGCCGCTGGAAACACCATATATTTT.

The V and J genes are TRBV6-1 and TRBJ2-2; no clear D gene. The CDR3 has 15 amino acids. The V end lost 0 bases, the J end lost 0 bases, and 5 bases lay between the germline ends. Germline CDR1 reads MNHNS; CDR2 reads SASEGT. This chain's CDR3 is CASSEARPNTGELFF. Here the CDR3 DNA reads TGTGCCAGCAGTGAAGCGCGTCCGAACACCGGGGAGCTGTTTTTT.

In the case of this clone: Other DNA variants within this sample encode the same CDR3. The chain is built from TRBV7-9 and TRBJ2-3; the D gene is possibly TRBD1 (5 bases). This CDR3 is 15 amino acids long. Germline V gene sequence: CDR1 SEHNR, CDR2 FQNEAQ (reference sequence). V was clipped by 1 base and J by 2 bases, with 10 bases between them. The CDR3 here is CASSLGGRVTDTQYF. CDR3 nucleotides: TGTGCCAGCAGCTTAGGGGGCAGGGTCACAGATACGCAGTATTTT.

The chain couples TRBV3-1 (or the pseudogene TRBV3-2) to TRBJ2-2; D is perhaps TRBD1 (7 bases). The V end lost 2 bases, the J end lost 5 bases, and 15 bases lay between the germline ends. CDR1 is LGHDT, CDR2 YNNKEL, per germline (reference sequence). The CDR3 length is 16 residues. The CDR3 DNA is TGTGCCAGCAGCCAAAGGACAGGAGGGGGGACCGGGGAGCTGTTTTTT. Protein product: CASSQRTGGGTGELFF.

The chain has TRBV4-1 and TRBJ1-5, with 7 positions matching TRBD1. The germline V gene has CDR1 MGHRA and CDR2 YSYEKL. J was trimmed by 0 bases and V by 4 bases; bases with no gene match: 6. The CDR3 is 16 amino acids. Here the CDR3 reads CASSPRDRSSNQPQHF. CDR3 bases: TGCGCCAGCAGCCCCCGGGACAGATCTAGCAATCAGCCCCAGCATTTT.

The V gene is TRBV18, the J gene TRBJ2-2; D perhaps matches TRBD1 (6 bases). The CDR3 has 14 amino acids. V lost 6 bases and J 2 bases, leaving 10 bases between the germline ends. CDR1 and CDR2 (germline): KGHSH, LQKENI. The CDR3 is CASSQQGNTGELFF. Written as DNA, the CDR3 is TGTGCCAGCTCGCAACAGGGAAACACCGGGGAGCTGTTTTTT.

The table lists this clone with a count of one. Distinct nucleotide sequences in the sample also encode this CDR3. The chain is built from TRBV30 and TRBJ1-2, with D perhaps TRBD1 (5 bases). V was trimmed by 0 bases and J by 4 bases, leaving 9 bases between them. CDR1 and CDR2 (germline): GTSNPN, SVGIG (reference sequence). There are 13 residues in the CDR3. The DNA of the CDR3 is TGTGCCTGGAGTGTCGGTGGGGCCTATGGCTACACCTTC. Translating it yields CAWSVGGAYGYTF.

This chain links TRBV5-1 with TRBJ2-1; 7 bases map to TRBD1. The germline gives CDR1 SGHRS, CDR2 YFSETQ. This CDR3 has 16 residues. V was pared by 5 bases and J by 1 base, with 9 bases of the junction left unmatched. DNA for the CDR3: TGCGCCAGCAGTCCCGGGACAGCCAAATCCTACAATGAGCAGTTCTTC. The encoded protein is CASSPGTAKSYNEQFF.

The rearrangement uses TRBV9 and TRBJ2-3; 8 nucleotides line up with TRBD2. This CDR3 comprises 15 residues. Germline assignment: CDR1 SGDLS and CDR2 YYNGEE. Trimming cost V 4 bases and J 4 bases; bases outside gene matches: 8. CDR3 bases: TGTGCCAGCAGCCCCTCTTTGCGGGGGGCAGATACGCAGTATTTT. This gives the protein CASSPSLRGADTQYF.

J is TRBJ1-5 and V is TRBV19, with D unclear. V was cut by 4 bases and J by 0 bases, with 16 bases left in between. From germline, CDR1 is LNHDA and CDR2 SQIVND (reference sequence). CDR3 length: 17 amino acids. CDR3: CASSTLYWENSNQPQHF. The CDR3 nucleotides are TGTGCCAGTAGTACGTTATATTGGGAGAATAGCAATCAGCCCCAGCATTTT.

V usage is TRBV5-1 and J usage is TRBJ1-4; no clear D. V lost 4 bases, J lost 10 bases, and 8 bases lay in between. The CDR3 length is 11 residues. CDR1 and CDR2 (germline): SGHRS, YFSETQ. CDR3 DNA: TGCGCCAGCAGCGCACGGGGAAAACTGTTTTTT. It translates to CASSARGKLFF.

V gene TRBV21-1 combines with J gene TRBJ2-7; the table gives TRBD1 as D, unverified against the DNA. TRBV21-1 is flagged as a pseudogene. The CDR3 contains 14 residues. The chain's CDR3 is CAKGGTGDPYEQYF. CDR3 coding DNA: TGTGCCAAGGGCGGGACAGGGGATCCCTACGAGCAGTACTTC.

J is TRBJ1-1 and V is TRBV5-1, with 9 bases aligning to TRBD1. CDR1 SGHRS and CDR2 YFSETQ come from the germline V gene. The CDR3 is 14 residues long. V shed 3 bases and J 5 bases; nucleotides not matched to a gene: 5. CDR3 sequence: CASSYGTGRTEAFF. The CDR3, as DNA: TGCGCCAGCAGCTACGGGACAGGGAGAACTGAAGCTTTCTTT.

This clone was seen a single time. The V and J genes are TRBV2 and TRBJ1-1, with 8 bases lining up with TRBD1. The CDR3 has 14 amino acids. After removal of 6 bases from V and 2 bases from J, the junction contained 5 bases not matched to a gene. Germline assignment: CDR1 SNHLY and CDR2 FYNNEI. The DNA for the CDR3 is TGTGCCAGCAGCTCCGGGACAGGAAACACTGAAGCTTTCTTT. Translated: CASSSGTGNTEAFF. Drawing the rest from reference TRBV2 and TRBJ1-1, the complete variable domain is EPEVTQTPSHQVTQMGQEVILRCVPISNHLYFYWYRQILGQKVEFLVSFYNNEISEKSEIFDDQFSVERPDGSNFTLKIRSTKLEDSAMYFCASSSGTGNTEAFFGQGTRLTVV.

The CDR3 loop reads CASSRDRVSGANVLTF. The DNA for the CDR3 is TGTGCCAGCAGTAGGGACAGGGTATCGGGGGCCAACGTCCTGACTTTC. The chain combines TRBV6-4 with TRBJ2-6, with 9 bases that match TRBD1. After removal of 5 bases from V and 4 bases from J, the junction contained 6 bases not matched to a gene. The CDR3 is made up of 16 amino acids. Germline CDR1 and CDR2: MRHNA and SNTAGT.

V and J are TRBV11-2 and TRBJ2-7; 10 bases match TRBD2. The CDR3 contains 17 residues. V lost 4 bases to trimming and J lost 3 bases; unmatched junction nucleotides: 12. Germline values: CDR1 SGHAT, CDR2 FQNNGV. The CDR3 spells CASSSLVNVAGGYEQYF. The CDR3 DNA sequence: TGTGCCAGCAGCTCCCTTGTGAATGTAGCGGGGGGCTACGAGCAGTACTTC.

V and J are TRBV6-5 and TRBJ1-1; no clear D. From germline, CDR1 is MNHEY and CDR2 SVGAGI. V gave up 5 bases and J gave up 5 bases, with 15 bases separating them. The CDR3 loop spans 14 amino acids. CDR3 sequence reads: CASSKHSRDTEAFF. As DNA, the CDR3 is TGTGCCAGCAGTAAACACAGCCGAGATACTGAAGCTTTCTTT.

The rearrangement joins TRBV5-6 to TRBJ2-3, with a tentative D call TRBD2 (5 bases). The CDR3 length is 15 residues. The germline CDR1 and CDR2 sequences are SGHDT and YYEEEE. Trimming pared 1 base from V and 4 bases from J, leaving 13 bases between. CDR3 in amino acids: CASSLSPSRPDTQYF. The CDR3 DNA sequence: TGTGCCAGCAGCTTGTCTCCTAGCCGGCCAGATACGCAGTATTTT.

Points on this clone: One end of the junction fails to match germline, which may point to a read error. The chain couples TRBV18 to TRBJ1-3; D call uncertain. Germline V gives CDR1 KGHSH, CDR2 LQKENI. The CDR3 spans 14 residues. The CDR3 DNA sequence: TGTGCCAGCTCTCCACGGAGTCCTGGAAACACCATATATTTT. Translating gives CASSPRSPGNTIYF.

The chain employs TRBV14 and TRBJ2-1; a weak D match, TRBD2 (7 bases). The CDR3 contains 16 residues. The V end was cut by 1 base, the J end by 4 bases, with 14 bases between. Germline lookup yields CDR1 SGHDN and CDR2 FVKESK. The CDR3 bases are TGTGCCAGCAGCCAAGCACGGGGGGCATATTACAATGAGCAGTTCTTC. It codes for CASSQARGAYYNEQFF.

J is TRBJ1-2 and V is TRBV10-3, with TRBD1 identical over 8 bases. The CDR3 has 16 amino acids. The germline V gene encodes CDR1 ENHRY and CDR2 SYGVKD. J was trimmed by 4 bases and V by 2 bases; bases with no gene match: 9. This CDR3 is CAISEPTGASGYGYTF. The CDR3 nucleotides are TGTGCCATCAGTGAGCCGACAGGGGCCAGCGGCTATGGCTACACCTTC.

The CDR3 sequence is CSVERGDRKLFF. In DNA, the CDR3 is TGCAGCGTTGAAAGGGGGGACAGAAAACTGTTTTTT. V gene TRBV29-1 combines with J gene TRBJ1-4; 7 bases line up with TRBD1. The CDR3 covers 12 residues. V lost 2 bases to trimming and J lost 10 bases; unmatched junction nucleotides: 4. Germline lookup yields CDR1 SQVTM and CDR2 ANQGSEA.

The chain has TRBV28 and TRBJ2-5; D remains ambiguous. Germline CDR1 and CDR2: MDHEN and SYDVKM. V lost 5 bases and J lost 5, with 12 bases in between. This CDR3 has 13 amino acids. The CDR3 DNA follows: TGTGCCAGCAGTGCGGTCCCTCGGGAGACCCAGTACTTC. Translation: CASSAVPRETQYF.

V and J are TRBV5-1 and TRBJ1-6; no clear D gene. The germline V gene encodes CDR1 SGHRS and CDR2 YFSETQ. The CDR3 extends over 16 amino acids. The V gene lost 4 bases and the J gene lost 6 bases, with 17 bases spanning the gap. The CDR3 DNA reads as TGCGCCAGCAGCCCTAACGGACTAACCGGTAATTCACCCCTCCACTTT. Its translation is CASSPNGLTGNSPLHF. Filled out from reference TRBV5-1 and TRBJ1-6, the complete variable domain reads KAGVTQTPRYLIKTRGQQVTLSCSPISGHRSVSWYQQTPGQGLQFLFEYFSETQRNKGNFPGRFSGRQFSNSRSEMNVSTLELGDSALYLCASSPNGLTGNSPLHFGNGTRLTVT.